These T cell receptor beta chains were read from a single sample in a study of shared clonotypes between healthy human individuals. Clones were read by immunoSEQ multiplex PCR, and TCRdb kept only the in-frame ones, dropping some. Here the sample spans about 2,100,000 clones, 90% to 95% being singletons. Sequencing input: naive CD8+ T cells from PBMCs. These receptors all stem from a young man in good health. Some clones in this sample may be carry-over from other donors' samples. Each CDR3 is given without its conserved first and last residue. D genes are given only for firm matches.

v_gene,d_gene,CDR3aa
TRBV27,-,ASSDISYEQY
TRBV9,-,ASSANGPANTIY
TRBV27,-,ASSLSWMGARDEQY
TRBV7-8,-,ASRVVQVVETQY
TRBV6-5,-,ASSYRQAHLNYGYT
TRBV9,TRBD2,ASSVGSGRDEQY
TRBV10-1,-,ASRLGGSRAF
TRBV30,TRBD2,AGGLAGTYEQY
TRBV4-1,TRBD1,ASSQVTGGRSQPQH
TRBV5-1,-,ASSGRGENEKLF
TRBV5-4,-,ASSRGTEAF
TRBV6-5,-,ASSRDNPAGEQF
TRBV28,-,ASRAGLMNTEAF
TRBV15,-,ATSSKRANNEQF
TRBV7-9,TRBD2,ASTTSGSSYNEQF
TRBV2,-,ASSDWHSPPYEQY
TRBV7-9,-,ASSLPEQF
TRBV29-1,-,SHSGSSYNEQF
TRBV28,-,ASSTGREGEAARGQY
TRBV5-4,-,ASSSFSGSPYEQY
TRBV11-2,TRBD2,ASSLGVRGRAYEQY
TRBV5-8,TRBD1,ASSLALTDRAQETQY
TRBV7-6,-,ASTFRGEQY
TRBV18,-,ASSLVGGEAETQY
TRBV27,-,ASSFYSLTNTGELF
TRBV10-2,TRBD1,ASSELGTGYEKLF
TRBV9,-,ASSVEQKNTEAF
TRBV11-2,-,ASRVLAAQY
TRBV27,-,GSRGGLLVTQY
TRBV9,TRBD2,ASSPLGGGPGGELF
TRBV27,-,ASSLVGGSSRMWGNTEAF
TRBV7-9,TRBD2,ASSDGLAGVTDEQF
TRBV6-5,TRBD2,ASSPGLAGGSEQY
TRBV27,TRBD1,ASSPRDRINYGYT
TRBV11-2,-,ASTSVGSYNEQF
TRBV14,TRBD1,ASSSSDRGGLAVTPGSYEQY
TRBV29-1,-,SVVEWRPTADEQF
TRBV6-1,-,ASSTDRDYQETQY
TRBV7-8,-,ASSLAEGLDEKLF
TRBV4-2,-,ATIKSGANVLT